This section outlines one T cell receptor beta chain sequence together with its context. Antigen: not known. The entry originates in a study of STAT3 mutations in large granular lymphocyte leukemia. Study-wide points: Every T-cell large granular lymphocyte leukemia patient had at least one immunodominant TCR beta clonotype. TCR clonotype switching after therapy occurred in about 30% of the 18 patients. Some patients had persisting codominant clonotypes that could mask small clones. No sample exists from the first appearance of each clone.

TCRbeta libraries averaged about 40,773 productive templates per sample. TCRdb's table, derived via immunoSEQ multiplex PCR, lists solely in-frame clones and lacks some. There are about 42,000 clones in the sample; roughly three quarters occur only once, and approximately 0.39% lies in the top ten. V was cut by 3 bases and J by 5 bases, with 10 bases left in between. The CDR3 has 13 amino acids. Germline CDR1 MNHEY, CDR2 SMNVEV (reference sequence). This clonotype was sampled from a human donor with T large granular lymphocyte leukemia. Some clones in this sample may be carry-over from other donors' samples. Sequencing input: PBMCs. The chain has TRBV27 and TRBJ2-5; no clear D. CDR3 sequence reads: CASSFTQKETQYF. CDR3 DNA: TGTGCCAGCAGTTTCACACAGAAGGAGACCCAGTACTTC.